This T cell receptor (beta chain) stems from a study of glioma-infiltrating T cells. The iRepertoire nested amplicon-rescue multiplex PCR amplified TCR alpha and beta CDR3s from RNA. Each CDR3 protein gets one entry after TCRdb re-called the multiplex PCR reads with MiXCR. The sample lists about 93,000 distinct CDR3 sequences, around 42% occurring once. CDR3 size: 15 residues. Unmatched junction bases numbered 5, after V lost 3 bases and J lost 2 bases. Germline loops: CDR1 SGDLS, CDR2 YYNGEE. This clonotype was counted only a few times. The antigen is not known. Study-level results: Above-expected tissue-blood divergence occurred in all gliomas, most in low-grade ones.

The chain combines TRBV9 with TRBJ2-7; 10 bases align to TRBD2. Material: glioma tissue, nonneoplastic brain tissue, or PBMCs (not recorded which). This sequence was found in a human donor with low-grade glioma or glioblastoma, undergoing nonglioma brain surgery, or in good health (not recorded which). Written as DNA, the CDR3 is TGTGCCAGCAGCGCCGGACTAGCGGCAACCTACGAGCAGTACTTC. It translates to CASSAGLAATYEQYF.